The entry below describes one T cell receptor (beta chain). Its specificity is unknown. The CDR3 is 16 amino acids. Trimming removed 8 bases from V and 1 base from J, with 19 bases in between. Germline CDR1 is MNHEY and CDR2 is SMNVEV (reference sequence). These data originate in a study of T cell responses to AZD1222 COVID-19 vaccine. Points from the study as a whole: The donor cohort was predominantly white British with a female majority, and clonal diversity may have been underestimated.

Doses given second, at about 4 or about 12 weeks, were pooled. Assay: immunoSEQ multiplex PCR; the TCRdb copy retains only in-frame clones and omits some. The repertoire holds 110,000 or so clones, roughly 86% seen once, with approximately 15% in the top ten. This TCR was recovered from an adult who received the AZD1222 COVID-19 vaccine. The V gene is TRBV27, the J gene TRBJ2-3; the D gene is possibly TRBD1 (6 bases). The starting material was peripheral blood, obtained 28 days after the second AZD1222 dose. CDR3 DNA: TGTGCCAGCGGAAAACTGGGGGCGCCTGGCACAGATACGCAGTATTTT. It encodes CASGKLGAPGTDTQYF.